What follows is one T cell receptor beta chain and its context. The antigen remains unidentified. These data originate in a study of T cell responses to AZD1222 COVID-19 vaccine. Study results and limitations: Seropositive status at baseline applied to only six AZD1222 recipients.

Germline CDR1 is SGHDT and CDR2 is YYEEEE. Trimming left V 1 base short and J 0 bases short, with 5 bases between. This CDR3 region has 15 residues. Libraries were prepared by immunoSEQ multiplex PCR; TCRdb keeps only in-frame clonotypes and omits some of them. This table holds approximately 140,000 clones, 89% found once. The chain has TRBV5-6 and TRBJ2-6; D call uncertain. The clonotype comes from an adult in good health. Sample: peripheral blood, taken on day 0 of AZD1222 vaccination. The CDR3: CASSLYSSGANVLTF. The CDR3 coding sequence is TGTGCCAGCAGCTTGTACAGCTCTGGGGCCAACGTCCTGACTTTC.